Listed below are T cell receptor beta chains from one sample, sequenced in a study of blood T cells in healthy people across ages. MiXCR was run by TCRdb on the 5' RACE reads, yielding one entry per CDR3 protein. The data contain 800,000 to 950,000 distinct CDR3 sequences, about 29% of them singletons. These data are also associated with another study on T cells of mothers and their children.

The sample was blood. The receptors derive from a woman in her forties in good health. CDR3s include the opening cysteine and the closing phenylalanine or tryptophan. D genes are given only for firm matches. Rows give clone size only sometimes, using once, few, many, or a class for an expanded clone.

v_call: TRBV5-1; d_call: TRBD1; clone_size: .; j_call: TRBJ2-1; cdr3_aa: CASSPASGQAGYNEQFF; cdr3_nt: TGCGCCAGCAGCCCTGCTTCAGGACAGGCCGGCTACAATGAGCAGTTCTTC
v_call: TRBV11-2; d_call: .; clone_size: once; j_call: TRBJ2-5; cdr3_aa: CASSLDSGRASMAQYF; cdr3_nt: TGTGCCAGCAGCTTAGACTCGGGCCGCGCTTCCATGGCCCAGTACTTC
v_call: TRBV29-1; d_call: .; clone_size: .; j_call: TRBJ2-3; cdr3_aa: CSVGRGYSTDTQYF; cdr3_nt: TGCAGCGTCGGCCGGGGATATAGCACAGATACGCAGTATTTT
v_call: TRBV20-1; d_call: .; clone_size: .; j_call: TRBJ1-5; cdr3_aa: CGAGGGYSNQPQHF; cdr3_nt: TGCGGTGCTGGTGGGGGGTATAGCAATCAGCCCCAGCATTTT
v_call: TRBV5-5; d_call: .; clone_size: .; j_call: TRBJ1-3; cdr3_aa: CASSLEVPTQFGNTIYF; cdr3_nt: TGTGCCAGCAGCTTGGAAGTGCCCACCCAATTTGGAAACACCATATATTTT
v_call: TRBV20-1; d_call: TRBD2; clone_size: .; j_call: TRBJ2-3; cdr3_aa: CSAGKLAGGPIGTDTQYF; cdr3_nt: TGCAGTGCTGGGAAACTAGCGGGGGGGCCGATCGGCACAGATACGCAGTATTTT
v_call: TRBV14; d_call: TRBD2; clone_size: few; j_call: TRBJ2-7; cdr3_aa: CASSQVSQRGTYEQYF; cdr3_nt: TGTGCCAGCAGCCAAGTTTCCCAGCGGGGGACCTACGAGCAGTACTTC
v_call: TRBV6-6; d_call: .; clone_size: many; j_call: TRBJ2-7; cdr3_aa: CASSYSGTWDEQYF; cdr3_nt: TGTGCCAGCAGTTACTCAGGGACGTGGGACGAGCAGTACTTC
v_call: TRBV3-1; d_call: .; clone_size: .; j_call: TRBJ2-2; cdr3_aa: CASSRQASNTGELFF; cdr3_nt: TGTGCCAGCAGCCGCCAGGCCTCGAACACCGGGGAGCTGTTTTTT
v_call: TRBV28; d_call: TRBD1; clone_size: .; j_call: TRBJ1-2; cdr3_aa: CASSDRAQGGGYTF; cdr3_nt: TGTGCCAGCAGTGACAGGGCGCAAGGGGGCGGCTACACCTTC
v_call: TRBV3-1; d_call: TRBD1; clone_size: .; j_call: TRBJ1-4; cdr3_aa: CASSQAGGGEKLFF; cdr3_nt: TGTGCCAGCAGCCAAGCAGGGGGAGGTGAAAAACTGTTTTTT
v_call: TRBV5-6; d_call: .; clone_size: .; j_call: TRBJ1-6; cdr3_aa: CASRFGLTSSYNSPLHF; cdr3_nt: TGTGCCAGCAGGTTCGGACTGACGAGCTCCTATAATTCACCCCTCCACTTT
v_call: TRBV5-6; d_call: .; clone_size: .; j_call: TRBJ1-2; cdr3_aa: CASSRRSGIWNYGYTF; cdr3_nt: TGTGCCAGCAGCCGAAGGTCTGGGATCTGGAACTATGGCTACACCTTC
v_call: TRBV15; d_call: .; clone_size: few; j_call: TRBJ1-1; cdr3_aa: CATSRDALGEAFF; cdr3_nt: TGTGCCACCAGCAGAGATGCGCTGGGTGAGGCTTTCTTT
v_call: TRBV15; d_call: TRBD1; clone_size: .; j_call: TRBJ1-4; cdr3_aa: CATSGDSAKLFF; cdr3_nt: TGTGCCACCAGTGGGGACAGTGCAAAACTGTTTTTT
v_call: TRBV12-5; d_call: .; clone_size: many; j_call: TRBJ2-7; cdr3_aa: CASAIHHDTYEQYF; cdr3_nt: TGTGCTAGTGCCATTCATCACGACACCTACGAGCAGTACTTC
v_call: TRBV6-2/TRBV6-3; d_call: TRBD2; clone_size: .; j_call: TRBJ2-1; cdr3_aa: CASSYGGGESSYNEQFF; cdr3_nt: TGTGCCAGCAGTTACGGGGGGGGGGAAAGCTCCTACAATGAGCAGTTCTTC
v_call: TRBV7-3; d_call: .; clone_size: once; j_call: TRBJ2-3; cdr3_aa: CASSLYRSSTDTQYF; cdr3_nt: TGTGCCAGCAGCTTATATCGGTCAAGCACAGATACGCAGTATTTT